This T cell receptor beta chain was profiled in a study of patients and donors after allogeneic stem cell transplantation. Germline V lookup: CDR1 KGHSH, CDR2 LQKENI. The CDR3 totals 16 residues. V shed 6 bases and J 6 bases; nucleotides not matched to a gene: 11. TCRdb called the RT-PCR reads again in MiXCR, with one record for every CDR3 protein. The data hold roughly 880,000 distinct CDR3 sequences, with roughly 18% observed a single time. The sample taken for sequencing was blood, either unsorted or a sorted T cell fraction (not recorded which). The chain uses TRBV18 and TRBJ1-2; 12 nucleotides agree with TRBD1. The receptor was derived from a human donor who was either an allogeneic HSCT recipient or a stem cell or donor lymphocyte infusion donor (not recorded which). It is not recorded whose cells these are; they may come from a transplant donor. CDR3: CASSPGTGGALDGYTF. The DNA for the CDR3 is TGTGCCAGCTCGCCGGGGACAGGGGGCGCGTTGGATGGCTACACCTTC. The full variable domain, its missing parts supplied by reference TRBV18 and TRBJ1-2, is NAGVMQNPRHLVRRRGQEARLRCSPMKGHSHVYWYRQLPEEGLKFMVYLQKENIIDESGMPKERFSAEFPKEGPSILRIQQVVRGDSAAYFCASSPGTGGALDGYTFGSGTRLTVV.